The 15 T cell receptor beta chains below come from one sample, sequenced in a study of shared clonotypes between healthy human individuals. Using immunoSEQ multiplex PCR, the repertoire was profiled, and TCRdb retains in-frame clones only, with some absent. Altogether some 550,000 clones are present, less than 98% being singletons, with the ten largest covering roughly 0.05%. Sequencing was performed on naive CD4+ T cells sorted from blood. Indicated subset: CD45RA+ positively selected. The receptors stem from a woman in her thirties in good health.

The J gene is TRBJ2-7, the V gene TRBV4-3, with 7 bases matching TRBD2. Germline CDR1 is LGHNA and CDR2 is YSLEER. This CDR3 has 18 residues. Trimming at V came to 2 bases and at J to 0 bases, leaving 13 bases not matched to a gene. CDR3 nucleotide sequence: TGCGCCAGCAGCCAATCTGAACCAGGCGGGAGAAGCTCCTACGAGCAGTACTTC. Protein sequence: CASSQSEPGGRSSYEQYF.

The CDR3 reads CAVGTSGTYEQFF. As DNA, the CDR3 is TGTGCCGTTGGGACTAGCGGGACTTACGAGCAGTTCTTC. J is TRBJ2-1 and V is TRBV10-3; 13 bases are shared with TRBD2. Germline V CDR1 and CDR2: ENHRY, SYGVKD. The ends lost 11 bases at V and 10 bases at J; junction bases unmatched: 8. This CDR3 is built from 13 residues.

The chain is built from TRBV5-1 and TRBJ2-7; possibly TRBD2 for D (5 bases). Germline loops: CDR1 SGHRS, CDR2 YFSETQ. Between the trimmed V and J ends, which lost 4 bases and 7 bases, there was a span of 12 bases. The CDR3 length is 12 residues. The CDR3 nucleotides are TGCGCCAGCAGCGACCCTCCGGGGGAGCAGTACTTC. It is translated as CASSDPPGEQYF.

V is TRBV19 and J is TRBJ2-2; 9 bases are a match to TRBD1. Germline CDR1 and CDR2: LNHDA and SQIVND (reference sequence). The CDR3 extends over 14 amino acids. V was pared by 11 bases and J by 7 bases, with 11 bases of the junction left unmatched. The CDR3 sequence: CAAHRDRAFGELFF. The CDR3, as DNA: TGTGCCGCCCACCGGGACAGGGCTTTCGGGGAGCTGTTTTTT.

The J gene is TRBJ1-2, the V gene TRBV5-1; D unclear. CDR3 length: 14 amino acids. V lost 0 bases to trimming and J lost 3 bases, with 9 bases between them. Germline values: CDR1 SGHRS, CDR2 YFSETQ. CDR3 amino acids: CASSLAAADYGYTF. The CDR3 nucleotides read TGCGCCAGCAGCTTGGCAGCAGCTGACTATGGCTACACCTTC.

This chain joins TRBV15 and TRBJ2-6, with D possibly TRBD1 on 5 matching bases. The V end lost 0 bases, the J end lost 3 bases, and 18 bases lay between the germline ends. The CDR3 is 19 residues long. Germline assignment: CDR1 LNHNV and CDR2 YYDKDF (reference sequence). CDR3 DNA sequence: TGTGCCACCAGCAGAGATCAGGCAGGGCTCCAAGGTGGGGCCAACGTCCTGACTTTC. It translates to CATSRDQAGLQGGANVLTF.

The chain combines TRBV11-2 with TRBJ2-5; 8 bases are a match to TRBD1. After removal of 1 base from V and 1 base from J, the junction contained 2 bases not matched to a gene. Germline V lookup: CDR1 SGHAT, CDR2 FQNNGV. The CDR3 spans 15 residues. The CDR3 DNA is TGTGCCAGCAGCTTAGGGGGGACAGGCCAAGAGACCCAGTACTTC. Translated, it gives CASSLGGTGQETQYF. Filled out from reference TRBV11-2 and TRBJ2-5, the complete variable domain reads EAGVAQSPRYKIIEKRQSVAFWCNPISGHATLYWYQQILGQGPKLLIQFQNNGVVDDSQLPKDRFSAERLKGVDSTLKIQPAKLEDSAVYLCASSLGGTGQETQYFGPGTRLLVL.

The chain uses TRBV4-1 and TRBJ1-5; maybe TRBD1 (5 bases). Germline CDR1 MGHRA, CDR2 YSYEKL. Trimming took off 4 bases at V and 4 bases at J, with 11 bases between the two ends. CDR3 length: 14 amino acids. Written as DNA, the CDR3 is TGCGCCAGCAGCCTTTGGACACTGAATCAGCCCCAGCATTTT. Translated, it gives CASSLWTLNQPQHF.

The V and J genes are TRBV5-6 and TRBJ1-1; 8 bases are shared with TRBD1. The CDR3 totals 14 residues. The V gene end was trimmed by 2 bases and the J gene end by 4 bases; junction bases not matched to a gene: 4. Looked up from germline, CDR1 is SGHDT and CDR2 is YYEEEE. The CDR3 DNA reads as TGTGCCAGCAGCTTCAGGGGGCGGATCACTGAAGCTTTCTTT. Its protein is CASSFRGRITEAFF. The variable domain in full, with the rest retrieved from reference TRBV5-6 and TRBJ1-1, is DAGVTQSPTHLIKTRGQQVTLRCSPKSGHDTVSWYQQALGQGPQFIFQYYEEEERQRGNFPDRFSGHQFPNYSSELNVNALLLGDSALYLCASSFRGRITEAFFGQGTRLTVV.

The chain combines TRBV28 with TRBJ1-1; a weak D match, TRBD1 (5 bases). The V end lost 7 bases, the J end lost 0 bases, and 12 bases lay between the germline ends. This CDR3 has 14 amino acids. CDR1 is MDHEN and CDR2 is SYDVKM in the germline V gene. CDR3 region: CASTYGGMNTEAFF. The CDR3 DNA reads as TGTGCCAGCACGTATGGGGGGATGAACACTGAAGCTTTCTTT.

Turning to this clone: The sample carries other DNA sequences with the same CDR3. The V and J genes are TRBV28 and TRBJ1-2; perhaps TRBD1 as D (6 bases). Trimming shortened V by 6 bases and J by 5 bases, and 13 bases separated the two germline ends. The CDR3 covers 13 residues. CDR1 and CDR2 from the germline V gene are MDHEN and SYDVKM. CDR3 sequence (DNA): TGTGCCAGCAGGACTGGACAGCCTTATGGCTACACCTTC. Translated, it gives CASRTGQPYGYTF.

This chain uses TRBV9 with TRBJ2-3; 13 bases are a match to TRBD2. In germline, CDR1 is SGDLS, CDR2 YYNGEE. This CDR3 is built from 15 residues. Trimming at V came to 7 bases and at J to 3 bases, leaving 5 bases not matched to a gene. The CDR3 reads CASARTSGRTDTQYF. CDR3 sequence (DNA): TGTGCCAGCGCCCGGACTAGCGGGAGAACAGATACGCAGTATTTT.

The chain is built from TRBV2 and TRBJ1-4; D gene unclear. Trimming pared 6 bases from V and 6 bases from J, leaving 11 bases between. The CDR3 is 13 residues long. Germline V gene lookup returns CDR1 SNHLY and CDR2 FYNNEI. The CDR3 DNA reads TGTGCCAGCAGCCTAAACATGGATGAAAAACTGTTTTTT. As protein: CASSLNMDEKLFF.

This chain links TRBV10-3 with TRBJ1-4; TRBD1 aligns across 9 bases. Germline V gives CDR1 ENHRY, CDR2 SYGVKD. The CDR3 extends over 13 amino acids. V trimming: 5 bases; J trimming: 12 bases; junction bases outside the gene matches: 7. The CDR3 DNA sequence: TGTGCCATCAGTAGGACAGGGGAGTGGGAACTGTTTTTT. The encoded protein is CAISRTGEWELFF.

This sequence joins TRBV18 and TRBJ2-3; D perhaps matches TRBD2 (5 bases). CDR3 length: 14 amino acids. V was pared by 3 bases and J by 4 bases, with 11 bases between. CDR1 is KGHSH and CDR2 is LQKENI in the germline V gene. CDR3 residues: CASSPPGGPDTQYF. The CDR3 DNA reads TGTGCCAGCTCACCGCCAGGAGGTCCAGATACGCAGTATTTT. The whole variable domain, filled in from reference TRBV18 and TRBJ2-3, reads NAGVMQNPRHLVRRRGQEARLRCSPMKGHSHVYWYRQLPEEGLKFMVYLQKENIIDESGMPKERFSAEFPKEGPSILRIQQVVRGDSAAYFCASSPPGGPDTQYFGPGTRLTVL.